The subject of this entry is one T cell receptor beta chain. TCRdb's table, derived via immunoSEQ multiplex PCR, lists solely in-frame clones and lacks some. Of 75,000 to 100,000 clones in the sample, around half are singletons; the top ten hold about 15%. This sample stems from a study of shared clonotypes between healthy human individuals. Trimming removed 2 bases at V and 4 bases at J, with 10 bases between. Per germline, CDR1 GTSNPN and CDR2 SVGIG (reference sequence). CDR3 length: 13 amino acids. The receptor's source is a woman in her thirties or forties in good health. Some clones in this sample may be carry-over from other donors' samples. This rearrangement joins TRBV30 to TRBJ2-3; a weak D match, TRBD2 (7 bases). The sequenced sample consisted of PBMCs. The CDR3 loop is CAWSKGGSDTQYF. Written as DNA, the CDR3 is TGTGCCTGGAGTAAGGGGGGGTCAGATACGCAGTATTTT.